A single sample is the source of the 9 T cell receptor beta chains below, sequenced in a study of control samples from healthy donors and cancer patients. TCRdb keeps only in-frame clones here, not all; method: immunoSEQ multiplex PCR. This sample has 75,000 to 100,000 clones; about 91% occur once, and the top ten carry roughly 14%. Sequencing input: blood. The receptors were gathered from a man under 40 in good health.

V and J are TRBV19 and TRBJ2-6; D is uncertain. CDR3 length: 18 residues. Germline CDR1 and CDR2: LNHDA and SQIVND (reference sequence). Trimming pared 3 bases from V and 2 bases from J, leaving 17 bases between. DNA of the CDR3: TGTGCCAGTAGTATCCGGACCCAAGGAGCGACTGGGGCCAACGTCCTGACTTTC. It encodes CASSIRTQGATGANVLTF.

The V call is TRBV6-1, the J call TRBJ1-5; 7 nucleotides line up with TRBD1. V trimming: 4 bases; J trimming: 6 bases; junction bases outside the gene matches: 12. Germline V gene sequence: CDR1 MNHNS, CDR2 SASEGT. The CDR3 is made up of 16 amino acids. CDR3 sequence (DNA): TGTGCCAGCAGTGGGCGACAGGGAGAGGGCGGTCAGCCCCAGCATTTT. This sequence encodes CASSGRQGEGGQPQHF.

In its sample, this clone was seen once. The V and J genes are TRBV29-1 and TRBJ2-1; 7 bases match TRBD2. The CDR3 contains 13 residues. The V gene's germline CDR1 is SQVTM and CDR2 ANQGSEA. The CDR3 region is CTWGGSGFREQFF. The DNA of the CDR3 is TGCACCTGGGGGGGATCGGGGTTTAGGGAGCAGTTCTTC.

V usage is TRBV28 and J usage is TRBJ1-1; D perhaps matches TRBD1 (6 bases). CDR3 length: 15 residues. V lost 4 bases, J lost 0 bases, and 12 bases lay in between. Germline V gene data show CDR1 as MDHEN and CDR2 as SYDVKM. As DNA, the CDR3 is TGTGCCAGCAGTTCCCCCCGGACAGTGAACACTGAAGCTTTCTTT. Protein product: CASSSPRTVNTEAFF. The variable domain in full, with the rest retrieved from reference TRBV28 and TRBJ1-1, is DVKVTQSSRYLVKRTGEKVFLECVQDMDHENMFWYRQDPGLGLRLIYFSYDVKMKEKGDIPEGYSVSREKKERFSLILESASTNQTSMYLCASSSPRTVNTEAFFGQGTRLTVV.

The gene calls are TRBV18 and TRBJ2-2; D gene uncertain. Germline V gene data show CDR1 as KGHSH and CDR2 as LQKENI. The CDR3 is made up of 13 amino acids. Trimming removed 0 bases from V and 3 bases from J, with 2 bases in between. The DNA for the CDR3 is TGTGCCAGCTCACCACCCTACACCGGGGAGCTGTTTTTT. Amino acid sequence: CASSPPYTGELFF.

The V and J genes are TRBV24-1 and TRBJ2-7; D is perhaps TRBD1 (6 bases). The germline V and J ends were trimmed by 10 bases and 0 bases, with 12 bases remaining between them. The CDR3 loop spans 13 amino acids. The germline gives CDR1 KGHDR, CDR2 SFDVKD. CDR3 residues: CATATGPSYEQYF. CDR3 nucleotides: TGTGCCACAGCGACAGGTCCCTCCTACGAGCAGTACTTC.

J is TRBJ2-1 and V is TRBV7-9, with TRBD2 identical over 10 bases. This CDR3 is built from 14 residues. CDR1 SEHNR and CDR2 FQNEAQ come from the germline V gene (reference sequence). Trimming at V came to 7 bases and at J to 9 bases, leaving 9 bases not matched to a gene. CDR3 region: CASTAAGGLSEQFF. The CDR3 DNA is TGTGCCAGCACCGCAGCGGGAGGGCTCTCTGAGCAGTTCTTC.

The V gene is TRBV5-5, the J gene TRBJ1-2, with no clear D. The CDR3 spans 13 residues. Trimming removed 4 bases from V and 4 bases from J, with 11 bases in between. Looked up from germline, CDR1 is SGHKS and CDR2 is YYEKEE (reference sequence). CDR3 sequence (DNA): TGTGCCAGCAGCCCGGACGCTTCCTATGGCTACACCTTC. The encoded protein is CASSPDASYGYTF.

V is TRBV28 and J is TRBJ2-1, with D possibly TRBD2 on 5 matching bases. V dropped 3 bases and J dropped 4 bases, with 7 bases sitting between them. The length of the CDR3 is 13 residues. The germline V gene has CDR1 MDHEN and CDR2 SYDVKM. The CDR3 loop reads CASSFRGYNEQFF. The CDR3 bases are TGTGCCAGCAGTTTTCGGGGTTACAATGAGCAGTTCTTC.